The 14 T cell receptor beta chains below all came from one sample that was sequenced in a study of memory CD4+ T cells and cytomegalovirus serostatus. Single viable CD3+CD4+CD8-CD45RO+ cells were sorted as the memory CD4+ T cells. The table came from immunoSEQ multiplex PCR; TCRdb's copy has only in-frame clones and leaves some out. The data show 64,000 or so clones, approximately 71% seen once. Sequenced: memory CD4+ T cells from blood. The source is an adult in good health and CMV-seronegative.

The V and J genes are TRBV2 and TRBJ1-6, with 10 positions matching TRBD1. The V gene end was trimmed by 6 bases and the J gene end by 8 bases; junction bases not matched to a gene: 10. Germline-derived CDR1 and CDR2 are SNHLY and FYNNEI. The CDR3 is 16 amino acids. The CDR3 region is CASSTRDRGGHSPLHF. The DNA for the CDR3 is TGTGCCAGCAGCACCCGGGACAGGGGAGGTCATTCACCCCTCCACTTT. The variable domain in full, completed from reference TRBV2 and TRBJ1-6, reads EPEVTQTPSHQVTQMGQEVILRCVPISNHLYFYWYRQILGQKVEFLVSFYNNEISEKSEIFDDQFSVERPDGSNFTLKIRSTKLEDSAMYFCASSTRDRGGHSPLHFGNGTRLTVT.

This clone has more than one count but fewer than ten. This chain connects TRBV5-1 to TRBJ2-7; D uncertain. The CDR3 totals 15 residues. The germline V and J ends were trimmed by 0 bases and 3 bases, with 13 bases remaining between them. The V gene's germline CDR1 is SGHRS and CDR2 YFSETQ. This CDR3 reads CASSLAAGEDYEQYF. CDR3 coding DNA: TGCGCCAGCAGCTTGGCCGCAGGAGAGGACTACGAGCAGTACTTC.

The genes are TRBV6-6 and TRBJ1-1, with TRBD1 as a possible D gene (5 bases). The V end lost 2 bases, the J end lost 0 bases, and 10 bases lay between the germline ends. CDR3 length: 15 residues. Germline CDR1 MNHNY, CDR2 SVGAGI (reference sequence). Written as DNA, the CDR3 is TGTGCCAGCAGTTACGGGGGTCCCATGAACACTGAAGCTTTCTTT. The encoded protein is CASSYGGPMNTEAFF.

Here the CDR3 DNA reads TGCGCCAGCAGCTTCTACCCCACAGATACGCAGTATTTT. Its protein product is CASSFYPTDTQYF. The J gene is TRBJ2-3, the V gene TRBV5-1; D unresolved. The V gene's germline CDR1 is SGHRS and CDR2 YFSETQ. This CDR3 spans 13 amino acids. Trimming took off 2 bases at V and 2 bases at J, with 6 bases between the two ends.

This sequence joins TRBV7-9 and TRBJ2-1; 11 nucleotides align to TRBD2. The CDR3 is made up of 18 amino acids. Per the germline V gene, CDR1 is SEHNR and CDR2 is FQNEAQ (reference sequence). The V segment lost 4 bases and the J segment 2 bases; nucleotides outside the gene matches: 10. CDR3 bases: TGTGCCAGCAGCTATGGGACTAGCGGTGTATCGGCCTACAATGAGCAGTTCTTC. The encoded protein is CASSYGTSGVSAYNEQFF.

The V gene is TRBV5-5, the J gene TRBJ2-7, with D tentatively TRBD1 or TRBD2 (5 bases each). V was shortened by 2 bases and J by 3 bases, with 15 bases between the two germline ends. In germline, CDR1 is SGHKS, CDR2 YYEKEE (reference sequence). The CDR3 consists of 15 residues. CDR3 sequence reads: CASSFQDSSDYEQYF. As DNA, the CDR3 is TGTGCCAGCAGCTTCCAAGACAGTAGCGACTACGAGCAGTACTTC.

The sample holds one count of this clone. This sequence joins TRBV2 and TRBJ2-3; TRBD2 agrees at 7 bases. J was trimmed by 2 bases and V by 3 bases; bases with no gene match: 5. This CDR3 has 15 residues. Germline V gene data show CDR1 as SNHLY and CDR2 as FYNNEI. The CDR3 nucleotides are TGTGCCAGCAGTGATCGGGACTATCTCACAGATACGCAGTATTTT. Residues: CASSDRDYLTDTQYF.

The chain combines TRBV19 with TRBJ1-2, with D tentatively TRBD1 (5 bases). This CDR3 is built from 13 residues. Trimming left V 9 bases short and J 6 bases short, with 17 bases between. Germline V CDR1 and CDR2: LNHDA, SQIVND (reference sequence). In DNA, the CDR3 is TGTGCCAGCGTGGGGCAGTTCATGGATGGCTACACCTTC. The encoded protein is CASVGQFMDGYTF.

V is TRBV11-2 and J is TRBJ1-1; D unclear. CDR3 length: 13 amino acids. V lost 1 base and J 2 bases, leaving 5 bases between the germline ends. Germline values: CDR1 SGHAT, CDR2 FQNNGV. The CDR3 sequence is CASSLVPNTEAFF. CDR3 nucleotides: TGTGCCAGCAGCTTAGTACCTAACACTGAAGCTTTCTTT. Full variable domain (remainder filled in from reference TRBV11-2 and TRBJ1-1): EAGVAQSPRYKIIEKRQSVAFWCNPISGHATLYWYQQILGQGPKLLIQFQNNGVVDDSQLPKDRFSAERLKGVDSTLKIQPAKLEDSAVYLCASSLVPNTEAFFGQGTRLTVV.

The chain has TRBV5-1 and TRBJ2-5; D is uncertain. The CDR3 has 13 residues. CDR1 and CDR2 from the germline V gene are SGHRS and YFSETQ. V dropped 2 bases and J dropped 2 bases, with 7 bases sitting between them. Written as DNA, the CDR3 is TGCGCCAGCAGCTTTGAGAGACAAGAGACCCAGTACTTC. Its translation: CASSFERQETQYF.

The DNA of the CDR3 is TGTGCCAGCAAACGCTCGGAAAGGATTGTAGGCGCTGAAGCTTTCTTT. It codes for CASKRSERIVGAEAFF. The J gene is TRBJ1-1, the V gene TRBV7-9; D is unresolved. Germline loops: CDR1 SEHNR, CDR2 FQNEAQ (reference sequence). V shed 7 bases and J shed 6 bases, with 24 bases lying between them. The CDR3 has 16 residues.

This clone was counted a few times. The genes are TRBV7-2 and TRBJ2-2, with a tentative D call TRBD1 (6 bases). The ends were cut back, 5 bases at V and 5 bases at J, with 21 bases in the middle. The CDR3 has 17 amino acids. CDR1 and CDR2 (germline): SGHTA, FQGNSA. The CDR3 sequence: CASSLLGQGPRTGELFF. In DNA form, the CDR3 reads TGTGCCAGCAGCCTCCTCGGGCAGGGGCCAAGGACCGGGGAGCTGTTTTTT.

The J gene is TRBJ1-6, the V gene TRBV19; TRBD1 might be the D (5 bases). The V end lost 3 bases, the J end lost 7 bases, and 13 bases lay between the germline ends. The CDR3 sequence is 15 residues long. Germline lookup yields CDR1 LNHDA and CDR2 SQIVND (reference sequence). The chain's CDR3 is CASSILQAGNSPLHF. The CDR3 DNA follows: TGTGCCAGTAGTATCCTCCAGGCAGGGAATTCACCCCTCCACTTT.

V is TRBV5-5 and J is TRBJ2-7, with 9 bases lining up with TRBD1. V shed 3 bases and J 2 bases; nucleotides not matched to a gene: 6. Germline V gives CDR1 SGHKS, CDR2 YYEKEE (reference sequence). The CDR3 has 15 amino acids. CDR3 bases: TGTGCCAGCAGCTGGGGACAGGGTCGAACCTACGAGCAGTACTTC. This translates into CASSWGQGRTYEQYF.